The TCR beta chain under discussion was sequenced for a study of human T cells and chemical hapten exposure. From the RACE reads, TCRdb called clonotypes with MiXCR, one entry per CDR3 protein. The repertoire holds more than 90,000 distinct CDR3 sequences, with 11% as singletons. The CDR3 contains 12 residues. The V gene lost 6 bases and the J gene lost 0 bases, with 9 bases spanning the gap. Germline V CDR1 and CDR2: DFQATT, SNEGSKA (reference sequence). Time point described: patch test 2, 6 weeks after DPC sensitization. Treatment reported: therapeutic diphenylcyclopropenone sensitization with weekly scalp DPC.

Specimen: whole blood, collected in connection with sensitization to the hapten diphenylcyclopropenone (DPC). The chain recombines TRBV20-1 with TRBJ2-7; D may match TRBD1 or TRBD2 (6 bases each). This receptor was identified in a woman aged 40 to 50 with alopecia areata. Some clones in this sample may be carry-over from other donors' samples. The CDR3 sequence: CSARGDSYEQYF. Here the CDR3 DNA reads TGCAGTGCGAGGGGGGACTCCTACGAGCAGTACTTC.